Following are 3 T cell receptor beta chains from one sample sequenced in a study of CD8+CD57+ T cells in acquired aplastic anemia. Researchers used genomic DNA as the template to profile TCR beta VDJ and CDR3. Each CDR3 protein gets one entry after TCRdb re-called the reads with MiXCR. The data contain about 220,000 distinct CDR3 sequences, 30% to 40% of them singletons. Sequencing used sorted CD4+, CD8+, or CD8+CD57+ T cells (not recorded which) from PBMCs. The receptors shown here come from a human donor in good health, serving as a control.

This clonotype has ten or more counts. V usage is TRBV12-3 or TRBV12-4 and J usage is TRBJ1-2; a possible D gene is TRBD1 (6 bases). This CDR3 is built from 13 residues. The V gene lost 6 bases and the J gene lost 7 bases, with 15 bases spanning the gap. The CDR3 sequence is CASSPRGDSGYTF. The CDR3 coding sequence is TGTGCCAGCAGCCCGAGGGGGGATTCTGGCTACACCTTC.

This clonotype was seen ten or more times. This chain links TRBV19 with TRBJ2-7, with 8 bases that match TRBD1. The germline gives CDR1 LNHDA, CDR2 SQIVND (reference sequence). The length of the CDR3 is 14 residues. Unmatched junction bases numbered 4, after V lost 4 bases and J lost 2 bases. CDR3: CASSRGQGPYEQYF. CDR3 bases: TGTGCCAGTAGTAGAGGACAGGGTCCCTACGAGCAGTACTTC.

CDR3 coding DNA: TGTGCCAGCAGCTTACACCGGGAGCTATATTATAATTCACCCCTCCACTTT. Protein: CASSLHRELYYNSPLHF. The chain carries TRBV11-1 and TRBJ1-6; no clear D. This CDR3 spans 17 amino acids. The ends were cut back, 2 bases at V and 4 bases at J, with 15 bases in the middle. In germline, CDR1 is SGHAT, CDR2 FQDESV (reference sequence). Filled out from reference TRBV11-1 and TRBJ1-6, the complete variable domain reads EAEVAQSPRYKITEKSQAVAFWCDPISGHATLYWYRQILGQGPELLVQFQDESVVDDSQLPKDRFSAERLKGVDSTLKIQPAELGDSAMYLCASSLHRELYYNSPLHFGNGTRLTVT.